This record looks at one T cell receptor beta chain sequence and its context. Repertoires were generated with immunoSEQ multiplex PCR, while TCRdb's copy carries only in-frame clones and drops some. The repertoire holds 95,000 to 110,000 clones, with around 88% as singletons. V lost 6 bases, J lost 19 bases, and 12 bases stayed unmatched. Germline V gene lookup returns CDR1 ENHRY and CDR2 SYGVKD. CDR3 length: 12 residues. The data belong to a study of blood T cell repertoires in COVID-19. The specimen sequenced was peripheral blood. This clonotype originated in a human donor in a cohort sampled during active COVID-19. V usage is TRBV10-3 and J usage is TRBJ1-6, with TRBD1 matching 7 bases. The CDR3 sequence is CAISEMGDSLHF. In DNA form, the CDR3 reads TGTGCCATCAGCGAGATGGGGGACAGTTTACACTTT.